This T cell receptor beta chain was profiled in a study of T cell responses to AZD1222 COVID-19 vaccine. The protocol was immunoSEQ multiplex PCR, while the TCRdb copy is restricted to in-frame clones and leaves out a portion. The sample has some 150,000 clones, 88% seen once. To note about this clone: Its target is not known.

Study conclusions and caveats: Nearly half of spike-specific TCRs reportedly go after variant regions that carry no mutations.

The sample in question was peripheral blood, obtained on day 0 of AZD1222 vaccination. This TCR was recovered from an adult in good health.

DNA of the CDR3: TGTGCCAGCAGGAAAACAGGATCTGGAAACACCATATATTTT. Encoded protein: CASRKTGSGNTIYF. The V gene is TRBV6-5, the J gene TRBJ1-3; D might be TRBD1 (5 bases). The CDR3 runs to 14 residues. Germline V gene data show CDR1 as MNHEY and CDR2 as SVGAGI. The V gene lost 6 bases and the J gene lost 1 base, with 10 bases spanning the gap.